Below are 25 T cell receptor beta chains sequenced from a single sample in a study of blood T cell repertoires in COVID-19. TCRdb keeps only in-frame clones here, not all; method: immunoSEQ multiplex PCR. The data contain 95,000 to 150,000 clones, over 75% of them seen just once; the ten biggest clones take up over 20%. Sequenced material: peripheral blood. Source of these receptors: an elderly woman with acute or convalescent COVID-19.

This chain connects TRBV4-2 to TRBJ2-7, with 8 bases lining up with TRBD2. The V and J ends lost 6 bases and 6 bases, in that order; junction bases with no gene match: 7. This CDR3 region has 13 residues. The germline CDR1 and CDR2 sequences are LGHNA and YNFKEQ. In DNA form, the CDR3 reads TGTGCCAGCAGACGTGGTAGCGGGGTCGAGCAGTACTTC. Translating it yields CASRRGSGVEQYF.

This clone was counted a few times. The V and J genes are TRBV6-2 or TRBV6-3 and TRBJ1-1; no clear D. This CDR3 contains 12 residues. CDR1 and CDR2 from the germline V gene are MNHEY and SVGEGT. The ends were cut back, 5 bases at V and 8 bases at J, with 12 bases in the middle. This chain's CDR3 is CASSLTSREAFF. CDR3 in DNA: TGTGCCAGCAGTCTCACGTCTAGAGAAGCTTTCTTT.

The J gene is TRBJ1-2, the V gene TRBV6-5; D unclear. There are 14 residues in the CDR3. Trimming stripped 0 bases from V and 6 bases from J, with 11 bases between. The germline gives CDR1 MNHEY, CDR2 SVGAGI. The CDR3 loop reads CASSYSARRNGYTF. The DNA of the CDR3 is TGTGCCAGCAGTTACTCAGCGCGCCGCAATGGCTACACCTTC.

The rearrangement uses TRBV25-1 and TRBJ1-2; possibly TRBD1 for D (6 bases). Per germline, CDR1 MGHDK and CDR2 SYGVNS. The germline V and J ends were trimmed by 2 bases and 4 bases, with 14 bases remaining between them. The CDR3 spans 15 residues. CDR3: CASSEEGVSVYGYTF. The CDR3 nucleotides are TGTGCCAGCAGTGAAGAGGGGGTGAGTGTCTATGGCTACACCTTC.

The rearrangement uses TRBV10-2 and TRBJ2-1; 11 bases agree with TRBD2. Per the germline V gene, CDR1 is WSHSY and CDR2 is SAAADI. CDR3 length: 18 amino acids. The V segment lost 3 bases and the J segment 8 bases; nucleotides outside the gene matches: 15. The CDR3 DNA follows: TGCGCCAGCAGTGACACCCGGAAACTAGCGGGGGACAGGGATGAGCAGTTCTTC. Protein sequence: CASSDTRKLAGDRDEQFF.

This clone has a handful of counts. This chain connects TRBV29-1 to TRBJ1-1; TRBD1 agrees at 7 bases. The CDR3 has 14 amino acids. Germline CDR1 is SQVTM and CDR2 is ANQGSEA. V was clipped by 3 bases and J by 5 bases; unmatched bases: 9. The chain's CDR3 is CSVDSDRVFTEAFF. CDR3 DNA sequence: TGCAGCGTTGACTCCGACAGGGTGTTTACTGAAGCTTTCTTT.

The chain joins TRBV7-9 to TRBJ2-7; TRBD1 matches at 7 bases. The CDR3 is made up of 14 amino acids. The germline gives CDR1 SEHNR, CDR2 FQNEAQ (reference sequence). After removal of 4 bases from V and 2 bases from J, the junction contained 5 bases not matched to a gene. Here the CDR3 reads CASSSDRAPYEQYF. CDR3 in DNA: TGTGCCAGCAGCTCCGACAGGGCGCCCTACGAGCAGTACTTC.

The genes are TRBV5-1 and TRBJ1-2; D is undetermined. Germline lookup yields CDR1 SGHRS and CDR2 YFSETQ. Trimming removed 4 bases from V and 4 bases from J, with 14 bases in between. The CDR3 spans 14 residues. The CDR3 region is CASSLMGSGYGYTF. DNA of the CDR3: TGCGCCAGCAGCCTAATGGGGAGCGGCTATGGCTACACCTTC.

The V gene is TRBV29-1, the J gene TRBJ1-1; TRBD1 matches at 9 bases. V shed 3 bases and J 6 bases; nucleotides not matched to a gene: 8. The CDR3 loop spans 14 amino acids. Germline CDR1 reads SQVTM; CDR2 reads ANQGSEA. The CDR3 sequence is CSVDGGQGGSEAFF. The CDR3 nucleotides are TGCAGCGTTGACGGGGGACAGGGTGGTTCTGAAGCTTTCTTT.

V and J are TRBV6-1 and TRBJ2-3; 7 nucleotides agree with TRBD2. The CDR3 extends over 15 amino acids. Germline CDR1 reads MNHNS; CDR2 reads SASEGT. V trimming: 4 bases; J trimming: 3 bases; junction bases outside the gene matches: 7. CDR3 DNA sequence: TGTGCCAGCAGTGCGGGGGGTGAGGGTACAGATACGCAGTATTTT. Encoded protein: CASSAGGEGTDTQYF.

CDR3 DNA: TGTGCCAGCAGCCCACAGGGATCTAGCACAGATACGCAGTATTTT. Encoded protein: CASSPQGSSTDTQYF. The J gene is TRBJ2-3, the V gene TRBV7-9; tentative D call: TRBD1 (6 bases). This CDR3 is built from 15 residues. Germline V gene lookup returns CDR1 SEHNR and CDR2 FQNEAQ (reference sequence). V was trimmed by 5 bases and J by 0 bases, leaving 12 bases between them.

This sequence joins TRBV6-1 and TRBJ2-2; 10 bases line up with TRBD1. The CDR3 has 19 amino acids. Unmatched junction bases numbered 15, after V lost 3 bases and J lost 5 bases. Germline loops: CDR1 MNHNS, CDR2 SASEGT. For the CDR3, the DNA is TGTGCCAGCAGTGAGATCGGGCTTGGGGGACAGGGGTTAACCGGGGAGCTGTTTTTT. It is translated as CASSEIGLGGQGLTGELFF.

This chain connects TRBV6-6 to TRBJ1-5; D may be TRBD1 (5 bases). The CDR3 consists of 16 residues. V dropped 5 bases and J dropped 4 bases, with 18 bases sitting between them. The V gene's germline CDR1 is MNHNY and CDR2 SVGAGI (reference sequence). This chain's CDR3 is CASSPDSGEMNQPQHF. The CDR3 coding sequence is TGTGCCAGCAGTCCGGACTCGGGGGAAATGAATCAGCCCCAGCATTTT.

This clone occurred a few times. The V gene is TRBV6-2 or TRBV6-3, the J gene TRBJ1-1; D is unresolved. The CDR3 loop spans 15 amino acids. V was cut by 5 bases and J by 8 bases, with 21 bases left in between. Per the germline V gene, CDR1 is MNHEY and CDR2 is SVGEGT. DNA of the CDR3: TGTGCCAGCAGTAAACTATTAACCCCGCGCACAGAAGCTTTCTTT. Translation: CASSKLLTPRTEAFF.

The CDR3 nucleotides read TGTGCCAGCAGCAGTCAGACAGGGGGACCCTCAGGTGAGCAGTTCTTC. Residues: CASSSQTGGPSGEQFF. The chain uses TRBV21-1 and TRBJ2-1; the D call in the table, TRBD1, was not verified against the DNA. TRBV21-1 is a pseudogene locus. CDR3 length equals 16 residues.

The rearrangement uses TRBV4-1 and TRBJ1-2, with D maybe TRBD1 (5 bases). This CDR3 has 14 residues. Germline values: CDR1 MGHRA, CDR2 YSYEKL. V was cut by 1 base and J by 14 bases, with 20 bases left in between. The chain's CDR3 is CASSQVLGVGLVTF. In DNA, the CDR3 is TGCGCCAGCAGCCAAGTTTTAGGGGTGGGGTTGGTGACCTTC.

The chain links TRBV5-4 to TRBJ2-2; no definite D call. V was clipped by 3 bases and J by 6 bases, with 12 bases between them. Germline assignment: CDR1 SGHNT and CDR2 YYREEE (reference sequence). The CDR3 runs to 14 residues. The CDR3 DNA follows: TGTGCCAGCAGCTCGGTCCAGGTGGCCGGGGAGCTGTTTTTT. Amino acid sequence: CASSSVQVAGELFF. Combining the CDR3 with reference TRBV5-4 and TRBJ2-2 gives the whole variable domain ETGVTQSPTHLIKTRGQQVTLRCSSQSGHNTVSWYQQALGQGPQFIFQYYREEENGRGNFPPRFSGLQFPNYSSELNVNALELDDSALYLCASSSVQVAGELFFGEGSRLTVL.

In this sample, this clone turned up once. The chain uses TRBV19 and TRBJ1-2; possible D gene TRBD1, 6 bases. Trimming removed 5 bases from V and 7 bases from J, with 20 bases in between. This CDR3 is built from 15 residues. The V gene's germline CDR1 is LNHDA and CDR2 SQIVND (reference sequence). The CDR3 region is CASSLPSGGRTGYTF. The CDR3 DNA is TGTGCCAGTAGTTTACCCTCGGGGGGGCGGACTGGCTACACCTTC.

This chain joins TRBV9 and TRBJ2-3, with D perhaps matching TRBD1 (5 bases). CDR3 length: 15 residues. The germline gives CDR1 SGDLS, CDR2 YYNGEE. Deletions cut 1 base from V and 4 bases from J, with 13 bases between. CDR3 sequence: CASSVWGRESDTQYF. The DNA of the CDR3 is TGTGCCAGCAGCGTATGGGGCAGGGAATCAGATACGCAGTATTTT.

The genes are TRBV3-1 (or the pseudogene TRBV3-2) and TRBJ2-4; no firm D call. Germline V CDR1 and CDR2: LGHDT, YNNKEL (reference sequence). The CDR3 loop spans 15 amino acids. The germline V and J ends were trimmed by 1 base and 5 bases, with 12 bases remaining between them. The CDR3 protein is CASSQVYGLENIQYF. The CDR3 coding sequence is TGTGCCAGCAGCCAAGTCTACGGGTTGGAAAACATTCAGTACTTC.

The chain has TRBV2 and TRBJ1-5, with TRBD1 as a possible D gene (6 bases). The V end lost 3 bases, the J end lost 1 base, and 16 bases lay between the germline ends. The germline gives CDR1 SNHLY, CDR2 FYNNEI. The CDR3 covers 17 residues. CDR3 loop: CASSDPIRTASNQPQHF. In DNA form, the CDR3 reads TGTGCCAGCAGTGATCCGATCAGGACAGCGAGCAATCAGCCCCAGCATTTT.

The chain carries TRBV9 and TRBJ2-3; 11 bases match TRBD2. Unmatched junction bases numbered 5, after V lost 0 bases and J lost 5 bases. The CDR3 covers 16 residues. CDR1 and CDR2 (germline): SGDLS, YYNGEE. The CDR3 nucleotides are TGTGCCAGCAGCGTAGGGCCTAGCGGGGGGTTAGATACGCAGTATTTT. Encoded protein: CASSVGPSGGLDTQYF.

The V gene is TRBV7-2, the J gene TRBJ1-2, with a possible D match to TRBD1 (5 bases). Trimming cost V 1 base and J 4 bases, with 10 bases left between them. The germline V gene encodes CDR1 SGHTA and CDR2 FQGNSA. The CDR3 consists of 14 residues. The CDR3 protein is CASSLVQGAYGYTF. Written as DNA, the CDR3 is TGTGCCAGCAGCTTAGTTCAGGGTGCCTATGGCTACACCTTC.

The chain uses TRBV20-1 and TRBJ2-1; TRBD2 aligns across 8 bases. Trimming cost V 3 bases and J 1 base; bases outside gene matches: 11. The CDR3 spans 17 residues. CDR1 and CDR2 from the germline V gene are DFQATT and SNEGSKA (reference sequence). The CDR3 DNA reads as TGCAGTGCTAGTGCCAGCGGGGGACAAACTTCCTACAATGAGCAGTTCTTC. Translating it yields CSASASGGQTSYNEQFF.

The V gene is TRBV7-9, the J gene TRBJ2-2; D unresolved. The ends were cut back, 4 bases at V and 1 base at J, with 10 bases in the middle. The germline CDR1 and CDR2 sequences are SEHNR and FQNEAQ (reference sequence). The CDR3 contains 15 residues. The CDR3 nucleotides read TGTGCCAGCAGCTCCCCTCTACTGAACACCGGGGAGCTGTTTTTT. It specifies CASSSPLLNTGELFF.